This T cell receptor (beta chain) came from a study of Graves' ophthalmopathy and Graves' hyperthyroidism (dated by TCRdb to about 2018). At the level of the whole study: Peripheral blood was collected before any treatment was given, at the time of initial diagnosis. The study used signatures of the TCR beta repertoire to tell Graves' ophthalmopathy apart from Graves' hyperthyroidism and to predict which patients would progress to ophthalmopathy. In total, approximately 130 blood samples were TCR-sequenced: roughly 45 ophthalmopathy, some 75 hyperthyroidism and roughly 17 hyperthyroidism-to-ophthalmopathy patients. To explore V-J signatures distinguishing ophthalmopathy from hyperthyroidism, a discovery set of roughly 100 patients (43 ophthalmopathy, some 55 stable hyperthyroidism) was enrolled. An independent validation cohort comprised 18 hyperthyroidism patients and about 16 patients who later progressed from hyperthyroidism to ophthalmopathy. T-cell repertoires of thyroid tissue and blood were compared in more than 5 hyperthyroidism patients. Following sampling, methimazole starting at 30 mg daily was administered to hyperthyroidism patients, and high-dose intravenous methylprednisolone was administered to ophthalmopathy patients.

This clonotype showed up just a few times. No antigen is known for it. Within one base of it there is no much larger clone, and no base qualities were kept. TCR beta CDR3 regions were amplified from RNA transcripts for repertoire sequencing. HTBI primers and the Qiagen OneStep RT-PCR kit were used in a first-round RT-PCR, which was followed by a second-round multiplex PCR, size selection and purification. Libraries were sequenced on an Illumina HiSeq2000 using paired-end 100 bp reads. In the original analysis: SOAPnuke was used to process the reads, throwing out any read that had adapters, had uncalled bases, had a mean Phred below 15, or lacked an exact constant-primer or identifier match. COPE v1.2.5 was used to merge high-quality paired reads. Each unique nucleotide sequence was defined as a clonotype, and clonotypes were aligned to IMGT TRB V, D and J references with MiTCR v1.1. The analysis was limited to V-J combinations with a frequency above 0.0001, which together covered 98% to 99.2% of repertoires. A TCR clonal expansion and chaos score per V-J combination was defined as the ratio of F50 clonal expansion to chaos observed in the TCRdist matrix. Features were reduced by Welch's t-statistics and random forest to more than 10 V-J combinations, which fed a naive Bayes classifier. The Morisita-Horn index was used to measure how similar the thyroid and blood repertoires were. The public reads were reprocessed in TCRdb via fastp at Q25 and MiXCR, keeping in-frame beta chains. Rows with one shared CDR3 protein collapse into an entry with the most common genes and DNA. TCRdb, rather than the study authors, made the V and J calls. The sample table lists 500,000 to 800,000 distinct CDR3 sequences, more than 40% of them with a count of one. Under 3.5% of the sample is in the top ten clones.

Patients with ophthalmopathy had moderately to severely active disease, with a Clinical Activity Score of 3 or more, a NOSPECS grade of 4 or more, and a disease duration of less than 3 months. Patients were excluded if they had other autoimmune diseases, uncontrolled infections, pregnancy or lactation. Diagnosis relied on clinical symptoms, serum thyroxine, TRAb, thyroid ultrasound and orbital computed tomography. PBMCs were isolated from roughly 10 ml of fresh peripheral blood by Ficoll-Paque density gradient centrifugation. Total RNA was extracted with Trizol reagent and quality-checked on an Agilent 2100 Bioanalyzer. Here is what the overall study found, with its caveats: In validation, the model predicted ophthalmopathy progression with over 60% sensitivity and around 72% specificity; some 13 predicted patients were CT-confirmed with GO in a median of approximately 6.5 months. Among expanded thyroid clonotypes with frequency above 0.001, most also showed up in blood, which suggests that blood repertoires may reflect the thyroid immune response. No statistical method was used to set the sample size in advance, and the investigators knew which group each participant was assigned to. Ophthalmopathy was separated from stable hyperthyroidism by the 13-signature model with around 89% sensitivity and roughly 83% specificity in cross-validation and with 80%/75% in the test set.

Reading the germline V gene gives CDR1 ENHRY and CDR2 SYGVKD. Taken from cysteine to phenylalanine, the CDR3 has 12 residues. Only the CDR3 portion is preserved as DNA: 36 bases, with reading frame beginning at the first base. Cut back by 8 bases and 5 bases, the V and J ends lie 12 bases apart. The source is an adult man with Graves' ophthalmopathy. The V and J genes are TRBV10-3 and TRBJ1-1, and TRBD1 may be the D gene, going by 5 matching bases. Source material: peripheral blood. The nucleotides are TGTGCCATCGGGAGTGGGGGGACTGAAGCTTTCTTT. This gives the protein CAIGSGGTEAFF.